These 3 T cell receptor beta chains share one sample of origin, sequenced in a study of glioma-infiltrating T cells. Using RNA template, CDR3s of TCR alpha and beta were amplified with iRepertoire arm-PCR. TCRdb redid the calling of the multiplex PCR reads with MiXCR, one entry per CDR3 protein. This table holds about 140,000 distinct CDR3 sequences, roughly two fifths found once. Input material: glioma tissue, nonneoplastic brain tissue, or PBMCs (not recorded which). Every receptor here comes from a human donor with low-grade glioma or glioblastoma, undergoing nonglioma brain surgery, or in good health (not recorded which).

This chain joins TRBV28 and TRBJ1-5, with D hard to call. The CDR3 is 18 residues long. Trimming left V 2 bases short and J 0 bases short, with 17 bases between. Germline-derived CDR1 and CDR2 are MDHEN and SYDVKM. In nucleotides, the CDR3 is TGTGCCAGCAGTTTACTCGTCGGACGGATTTATAGCAATCAGCCCCAGCATTTT. Amino acid sequence: CASSLLVGRIYSNQPQHF. Combining the CDR3 with reference TRBV28 and TRBJ1-5 gives the whole variable domain DVKVTQSSRYLVKRTGEKVFLECVQDMDHENMFWYRQDPGLGLRLIYFSYDVKMKEKGDIPEGYSVSREKKERFSLILESASTNQTSMYLCASSLLVGRIYSNQPQHFGDGTRLSIL.

The table lists this clonotype with a few counts. The J gene is TRBJ2-7, the V gene TRBV20-1, with a tentative D call TRBD1 (6 bases). The CDR3 extends over 14 amino acids. Germline CDR1 reads DFQATT; CDR2 reads SNEGSKA (reference sequence). Trimming removed 6 bases from V and 5 bases from J, with 20 bases in between. CDR3 loop: CSAKSGGQFNEQYF. CDR3 in DNA: TGCAGTGCAAAATCTGGGGGCCAATTCAACGAGCAGTACTTC.

The chain employs TRBV4-3 and TRBJ2-7, with 7 bases identical to TRBD1. Germline lookup yields CDR1 LGHNA and CDR2 YSLEER. V gave up 1 base and J gave up 3 bases; unmatched junction bases: 6. This CDR3 contains 15 residues. CDR3 in DNA: TGCGCCAGCAGCCAAGCCCCGGGACAGAACTACGAGCAGTACTTC. Encoded protein: CASSQAPGQNYEQYF.